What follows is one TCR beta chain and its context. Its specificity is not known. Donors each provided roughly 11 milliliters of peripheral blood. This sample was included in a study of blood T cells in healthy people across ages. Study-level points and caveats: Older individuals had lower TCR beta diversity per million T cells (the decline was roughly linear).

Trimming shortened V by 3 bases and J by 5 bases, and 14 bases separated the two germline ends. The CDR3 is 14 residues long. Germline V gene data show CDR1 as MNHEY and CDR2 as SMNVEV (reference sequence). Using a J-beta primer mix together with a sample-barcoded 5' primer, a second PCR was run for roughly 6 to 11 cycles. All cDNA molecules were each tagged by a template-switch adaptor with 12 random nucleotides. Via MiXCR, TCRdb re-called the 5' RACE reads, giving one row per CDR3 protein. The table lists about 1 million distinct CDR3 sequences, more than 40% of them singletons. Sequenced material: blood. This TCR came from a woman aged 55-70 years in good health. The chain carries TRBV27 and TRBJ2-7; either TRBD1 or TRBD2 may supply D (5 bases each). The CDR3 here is CASSFRGVFDEQYF. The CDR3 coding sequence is TGTGCCAGCAGTTTTCGAGGGGTTTTCGACGAGCAGTACTTC.